This TCR beta chain is from a study of beta chain features in type 1 diabetes. Overall study findings and caveats: In patients and controls equally, PCR might favor templates that are shorter. Sampled from patients, naive, central memory and Treg TCRB repertoires appeared more similar than those sampled from healthy donors.

Expressed TCRB transcripts were sequenced because the isolated RNA had all been reverse transcribed beforehand. Method: immunoSEQ multiplex PCR; TCRdb's copy keeps in-frame clones and lacks some. The sample yields 15,000 to 20,000 clones, roughly 56% seen once. This clone was seen just once. Its antigen remains unknown. V was clipped by 2 bases and J by 3 bases, with 10 bases between them. Germline CDR1 reads MNHEY; CDR2 reads SVGAGI. There are 14 residues in the CDR3. The TCR was taken from a woman under 30 in good health. Sequenced input: stem cell memory CD4+ T cells from blood. The rearrangement joins TRBV6-5 to TRBJ2-5; a weak D match, TRBD1 (5 bases). The CDR3 sequence: CASSYGVREETQYF. CDR3 DNA sequence: TGTGCCAGCAGTTACGGTGTCAGGGAAGAGACCCAGTACTTC.